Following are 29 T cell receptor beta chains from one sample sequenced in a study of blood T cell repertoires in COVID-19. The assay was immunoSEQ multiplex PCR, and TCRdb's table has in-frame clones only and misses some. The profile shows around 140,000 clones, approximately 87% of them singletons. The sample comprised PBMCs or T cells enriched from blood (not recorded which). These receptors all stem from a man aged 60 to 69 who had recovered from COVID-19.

CDR3 loop: CASSSPGVGGSPLHF. The CDR3 DNA reads TGTGCCAGCAGTTCTCCAGGGGTGGGTGGATCACCCCTCCACTTT. This chain uses TRBV6-5 with TRBJ1-6; the D gene is possibly TRBD1 (6 bases). The CDR3 totals 15 residues. V lost 4 bases, J lost 10 bases, and 17 bases lay in between. Germline V gene sequence: CDR1 MNHEY, CDR2 SVGAGI.

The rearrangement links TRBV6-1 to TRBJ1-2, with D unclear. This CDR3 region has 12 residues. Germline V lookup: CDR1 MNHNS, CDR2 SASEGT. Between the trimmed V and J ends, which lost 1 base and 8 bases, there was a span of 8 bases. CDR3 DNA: TGTGCCAGCAGTGAAGACCCGGGAGGCTACACCTTC. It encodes CASSEDPGGYTF.

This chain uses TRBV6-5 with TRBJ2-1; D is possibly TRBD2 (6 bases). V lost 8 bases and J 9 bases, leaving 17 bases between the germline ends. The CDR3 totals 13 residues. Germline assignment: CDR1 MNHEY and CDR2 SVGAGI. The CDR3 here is CASPEWGVVEQFF. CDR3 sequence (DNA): TGTGCCAGCCCGGAGTGGGGGGTCGTTGAGCAGTTCTTC.

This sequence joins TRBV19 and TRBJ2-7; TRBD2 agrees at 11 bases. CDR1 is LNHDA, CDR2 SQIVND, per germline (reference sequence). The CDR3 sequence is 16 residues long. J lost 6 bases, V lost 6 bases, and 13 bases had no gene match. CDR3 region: CASSQLAGGTIAEQYF. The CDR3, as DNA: TGTGCCAGTAGCCAGTTAGCGGGAGGGACGATTGCCGAGCAGTACTTC.

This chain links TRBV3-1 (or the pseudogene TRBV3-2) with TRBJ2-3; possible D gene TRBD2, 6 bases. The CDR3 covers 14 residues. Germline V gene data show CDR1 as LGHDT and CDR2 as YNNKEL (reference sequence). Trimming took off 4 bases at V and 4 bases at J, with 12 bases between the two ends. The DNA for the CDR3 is TGTGCCAGCAGCCGACTAGATACGCCAGATACGCAGTATTTT. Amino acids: CASSRLDTPDTQYF.

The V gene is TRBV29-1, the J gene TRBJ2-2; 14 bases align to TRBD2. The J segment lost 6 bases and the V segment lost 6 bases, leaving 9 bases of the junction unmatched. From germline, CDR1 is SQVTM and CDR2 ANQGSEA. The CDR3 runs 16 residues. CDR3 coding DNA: TGCAGCGTCCCGGGACTAGCGGGGGCCGGGGCCGGGGAGCTGTTTTTT. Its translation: CSVPGLAGAGAGELFF.

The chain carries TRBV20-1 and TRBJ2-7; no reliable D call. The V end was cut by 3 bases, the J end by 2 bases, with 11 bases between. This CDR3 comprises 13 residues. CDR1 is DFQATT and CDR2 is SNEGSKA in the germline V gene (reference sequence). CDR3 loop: CSASKEAPYEQYF. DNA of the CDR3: TGCAGTGCTAGTAAAGAAGCCCCCTACGAGCAGTACTTC.

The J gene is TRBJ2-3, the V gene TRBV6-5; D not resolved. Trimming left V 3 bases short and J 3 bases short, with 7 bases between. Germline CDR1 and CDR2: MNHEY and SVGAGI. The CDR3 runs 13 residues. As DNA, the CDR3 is TGTGCCAGCAGTTATAGACTGACAGATACGCAGTATTTT. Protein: CASSYRLTDTQYF.

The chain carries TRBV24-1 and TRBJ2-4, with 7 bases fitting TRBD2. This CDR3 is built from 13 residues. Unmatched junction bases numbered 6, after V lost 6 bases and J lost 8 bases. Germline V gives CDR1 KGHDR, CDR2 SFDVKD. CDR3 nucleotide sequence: TGTGCCACCAGTTTCGGGAGCGGGGACATTCAGTACTTC. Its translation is CATSFGSGDIQYF.

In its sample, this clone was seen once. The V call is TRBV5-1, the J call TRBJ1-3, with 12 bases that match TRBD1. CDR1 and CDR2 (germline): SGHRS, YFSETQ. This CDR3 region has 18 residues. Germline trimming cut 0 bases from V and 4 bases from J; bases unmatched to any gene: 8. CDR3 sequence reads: CASSLVLTGTGGGNTIYF. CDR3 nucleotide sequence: TGCGCCAGCAGCTTGGTCCTCACCGGGACAGGGGGCGGAAACACCATATATTTT.

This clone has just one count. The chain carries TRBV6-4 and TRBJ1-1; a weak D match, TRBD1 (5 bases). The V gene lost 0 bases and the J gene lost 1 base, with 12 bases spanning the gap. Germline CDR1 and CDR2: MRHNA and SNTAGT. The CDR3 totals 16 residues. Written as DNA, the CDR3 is TGTGCCAGCAGTGACTCGAGTTCGGGGGGGAACACTGAAGCTTTCTTT. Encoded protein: CASSDSSSGGNTEAFF.

CDR3 sequence: CATSGDANYGYTF. CDR3 nucleotide sequence: TGTGCCACATCGGGAGATGCGAACTATGGCTACACCTTC. The V and J genes are TRBV2 and TRBJ1-2; D call uncertain. V dropped 10 bases and J dropped 2 bases, with 14 bases sitting between them. The CDR3 is 13 amino acids. Germline-derived CDR1 and CDR2 are SNHLY and FYNNEI.

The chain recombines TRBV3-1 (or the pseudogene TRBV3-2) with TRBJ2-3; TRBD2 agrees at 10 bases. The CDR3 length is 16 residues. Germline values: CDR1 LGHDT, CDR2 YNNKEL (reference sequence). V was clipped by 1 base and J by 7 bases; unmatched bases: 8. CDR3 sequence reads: CASSQGLAGAGHTQYF. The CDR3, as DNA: TGTGCCAGCAGCCAAGGGCTAGCGGGAGCGGGCCATACGCAGTATTTT.

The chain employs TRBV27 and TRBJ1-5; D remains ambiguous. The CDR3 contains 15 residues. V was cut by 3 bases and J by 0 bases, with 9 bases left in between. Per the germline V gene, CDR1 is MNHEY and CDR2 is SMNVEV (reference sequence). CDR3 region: CASSFRGVSNQPQHF. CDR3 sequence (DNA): TGTGCCAGCAGTTTTCGGGGTGTTAGCAATCAGCCCCAGCATTTT.

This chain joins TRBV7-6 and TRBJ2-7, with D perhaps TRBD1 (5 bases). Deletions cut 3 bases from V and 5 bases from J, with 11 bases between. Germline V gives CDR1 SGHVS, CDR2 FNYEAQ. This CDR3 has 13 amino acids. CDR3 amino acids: CASSFSRVDEQYF. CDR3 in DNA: TGTGCCAGCAGCTTTAGCAGGGTCGACGAGCAGTACTTC.

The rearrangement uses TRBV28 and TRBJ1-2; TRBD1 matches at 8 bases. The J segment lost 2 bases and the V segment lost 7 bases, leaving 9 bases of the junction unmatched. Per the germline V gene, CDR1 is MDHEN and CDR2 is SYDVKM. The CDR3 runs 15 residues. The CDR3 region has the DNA TGTGCCAGCACAACCGGGACAGGCCGAAACTATGGCTACACCTTC. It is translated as CASTTGTGRNYGYTF.

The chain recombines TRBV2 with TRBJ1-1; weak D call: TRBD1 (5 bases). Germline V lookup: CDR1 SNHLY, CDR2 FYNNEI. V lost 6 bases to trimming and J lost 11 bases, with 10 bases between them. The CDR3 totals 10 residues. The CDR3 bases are TGTGCCAGCAGGGGGCTACAGGCTTTCTTT. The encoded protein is CASRGLQAFF.

The CDR3 DNA is TGTGCCAGTGACCCTCGGACAGGCGGGGATTCACCCCTCCACTTT. As protein: CASDPRTGGDSPLHF. This sequence joins TRBV19 and TRBJ1-6, with TRBD1 matching 7 bases. The CDR3 extends over 15 amino acids. The V segment lost 8 bases and the J segment 8 bases; nucleotides outside the gene matches: 12. Germline-derived CDR1 and CDR2 are LNHDA and SQIVND (reference sequence).

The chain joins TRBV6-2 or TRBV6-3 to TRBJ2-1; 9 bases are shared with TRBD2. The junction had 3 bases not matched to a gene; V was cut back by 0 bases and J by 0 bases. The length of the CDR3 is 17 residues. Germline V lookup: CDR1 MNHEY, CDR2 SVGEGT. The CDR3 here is CASSYSSSGGSYNEQFF. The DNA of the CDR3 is TGTGCCAGCAGTTACTCGAGTAGCGGGGGCTCCTACAATGAGCAGTTCTTC.

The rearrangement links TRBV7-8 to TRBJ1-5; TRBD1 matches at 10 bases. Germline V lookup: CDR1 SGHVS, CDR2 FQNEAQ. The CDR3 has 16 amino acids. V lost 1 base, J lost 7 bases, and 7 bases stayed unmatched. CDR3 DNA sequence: TGTGCCAGCAGCTTAGGGGACAGGGGATTCGGCCAGCCCCAGCATTTT. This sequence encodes CASSLGDRGFGQPQHF.

CDR3 DNA: TGTGCCAGCAGCGTAGTCCACTCTTCATCTGGCTACACCTTC. The encoded protein is CASSVVHSSSGYTF. The chain recombines TRBV9 with TRBJ1-2; no definite D call. V was clipped by 0 bases and J by 7 bases, with 13 bases between them. Germline V gene sequence: CDR1 SGDLS, CDR2 YYNGEE. This CDR3 is 14 amino acids long.

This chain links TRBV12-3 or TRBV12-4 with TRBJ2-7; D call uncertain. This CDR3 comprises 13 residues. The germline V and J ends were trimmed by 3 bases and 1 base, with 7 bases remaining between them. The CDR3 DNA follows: TGTGCCAGCAGTTTCGGTGGTTCCTACGAGCAGTACTTC. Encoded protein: CASSFGGSYEQYF.

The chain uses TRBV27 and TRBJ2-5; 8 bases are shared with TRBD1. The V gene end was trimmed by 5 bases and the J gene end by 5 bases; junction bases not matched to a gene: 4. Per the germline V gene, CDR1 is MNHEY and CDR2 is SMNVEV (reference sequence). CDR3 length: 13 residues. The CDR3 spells CASSPGGGETQYF. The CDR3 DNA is TGTGCCAGCAGTCCAGGGGGCGGGGAGACCCAGTACTTC.

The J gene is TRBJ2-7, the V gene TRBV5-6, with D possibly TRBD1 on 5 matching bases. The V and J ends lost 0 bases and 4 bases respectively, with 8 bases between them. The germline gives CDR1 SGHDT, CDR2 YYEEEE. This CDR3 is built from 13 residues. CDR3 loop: CASSLGQLYEQYF. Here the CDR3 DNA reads TGTGCCAGCAGCTTGGGACAGTTATACGAGCAGTACTTC.

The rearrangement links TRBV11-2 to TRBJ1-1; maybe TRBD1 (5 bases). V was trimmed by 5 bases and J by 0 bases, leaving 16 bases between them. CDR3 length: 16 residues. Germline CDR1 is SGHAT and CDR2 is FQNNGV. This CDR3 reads CASSKHPTVMNTEAFF. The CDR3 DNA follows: TGTGCCAGCAGCAAACACCCGACAGTGATGAACACTGAAGCTTTCTTT.

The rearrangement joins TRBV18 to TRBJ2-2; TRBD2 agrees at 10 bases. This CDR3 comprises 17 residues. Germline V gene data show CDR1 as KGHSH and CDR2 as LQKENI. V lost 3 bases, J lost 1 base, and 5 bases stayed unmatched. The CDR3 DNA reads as TGTGCCAGCTCACCGGGTTGGACTAGCGGGAACACCGGGGAGCTGTTTTTT. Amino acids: CASSPGWTSGNTGELFF.

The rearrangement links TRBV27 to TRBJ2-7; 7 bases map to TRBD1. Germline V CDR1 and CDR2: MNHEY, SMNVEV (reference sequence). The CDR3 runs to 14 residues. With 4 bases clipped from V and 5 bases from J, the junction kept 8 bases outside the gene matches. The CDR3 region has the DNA TGTGCCAGCAGTTCGACAGGGCGAGGGAACGAGCAGTACTTC. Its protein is CASSSTGRGNEQYF.

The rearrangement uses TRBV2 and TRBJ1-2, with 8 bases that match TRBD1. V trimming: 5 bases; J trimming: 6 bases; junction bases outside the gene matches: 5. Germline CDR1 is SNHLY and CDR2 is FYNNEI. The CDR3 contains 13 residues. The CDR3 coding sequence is TGTGCCAGCAGTAAGACAGGGGCAAATGGCTACACCTTC. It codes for CASSKTGANGYTF.

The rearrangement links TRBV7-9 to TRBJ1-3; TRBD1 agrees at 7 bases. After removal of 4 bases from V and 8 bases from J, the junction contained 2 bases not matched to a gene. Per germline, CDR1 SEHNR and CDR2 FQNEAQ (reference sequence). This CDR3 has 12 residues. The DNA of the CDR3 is TGTGCCAGCAGCTCCCAGGGGGACACCATATATTTT. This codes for CASSSQGDTIYF.